The rows below give T cell receptor beta chains drawn from one sample of a study of vaccination and CD4 T cells after COVID-19. These receptors lack a known antigen. A single record per CDR3 protein comes from TCRdb applying MiXCR to the PCR reads. The table includes over 20,000 distinct CDR3 sequences, roughly two fifths detected once. The starting material was CD4+ T cells from blood, cultured in vitro, obtained about 7 months after SARS-CoV-2 vaccination. The source of these receptors is a human donor who had recovered from COVID-19. The conserved cysteine and the conserved F or W are not part of the CDR3 here.

j_gene	v_gene	CDR3aa
TRBJ2-1	TRBV20-1	SARSRSGRASYNEQF
TRBJ1-2	TRBV10-3	AISPGERGGYT
TRBJ2-1	TRBV7-9	ASSPGTASFTMQF
TRBJ2-1	TRBV15	ATSPGFSLAGGLGEQF
TRBJ2-5	TRBV7-2	ASSPNGGGTQY
TRBJ2-3	TRBV20-1	SARDPSGEGDTQY
TRBJ2-5	TRBV28	ASSLSAGETQY
TRBJ2-3	TRBV15	ATSRGFRLRYSTDTQY
TRBJ2-3	TRBV7-2	ASSLIETDTQY
TRBJ1-1	TRBV7-2	ASSLLDRGAF
TRBJ1-5	TRBV28	ASSLSTSQPQH
TRBJ1-1	TRBV15	ATSRALNTEAF
TRBJ2-7	TRBV27	ASSVFADSYEQY
TRBJ1-6	TRBV11-1	ASSLTSGGVSPLH
TRBJ2-2	TRBV29-1	SVQTGGIGELF
TRBJ2-7	TRBV19	ASTHSNRLGDRGGPTRY
TRBJ2-3	TRBV7-9	ASSLMSLARDTQY
TRBJ1-2	TRBV20-1	SARPRISGGYT
TRBJ2-7	TRBV20-1	SAREVLRPGDTEQY
TRBJ2-7	TRBV2	ASSIQGYYEQY
TRBJ1-1	TRBV15	ATSRDISGARAF
TRBJ1-5	TRBV5-5	ASSLDGVRKPQH
TRBJ2-3	TRBV19	ASSIGQTDTQY
TRBJ1-1	TRBV5-4	ASSSAGRRAEAF
TRBJ2-3	TRBV20-1	SASGPDTQY